The 30 T cell receptor beta chains given below trace back to one sample, sequenced in a study of cytomegalovirus exposure and HLA in healthy donors. This PCR relied on a set of 60 Vbeta primers and 13 Jbeta primers. Profiled with immunoSEQ multiplex PCR; TCRdb holds only in-frame clones, not every one. The table includes about 200,000 clones, 65% to 90% detected once. The material sequenced was PBMCs. Receptor source: a woman aged 25 to 39 in good health and CMV-seronegative.

This rearrangement joins TRBV4-1 to TRBJ2-2; 8 positions agree with TRBD1. The V and J ends lost 3 bases and 7 bases, in that order; junction bases with no gene match: 7. Germline loops: CDR1 MGHRA, CDR2 YSYEKL. The CDR3 covers 15 residues. The CDR3 DNA sequence: TGCGCCAGCAGCCATGGACAGGGAATTATCGGGGAGCTGTTTTTT. This codes for CASSHGQGIIGELFF.

The gene calls are TRBV5-1 and TRBJ1-2; D might be TRBD1 (5 bases). The CDR3 runs 16 residues. V was pared by 2 bases and J by 3 bases, with 17 bases between. The germline gives CDR1 SGHRS, CDR2 YFSETQ. In nucleotides, the CDR3 is TGCGCCAGCAGCTTCGGACAAGCCTCGACGGACTATGGCTACACCTTC. This translates into CASSFGQASTDYGYTF.

V is TRBV6-1 and J is TRBJ2-7; 7 bases line up with TRBD1. Germline CDR1 MNHNS, CDR2 SASEGT. The V gene end was trimmed by 9 bases and the J gene end by 2 bases; junction bases not matched to a gene: 7. The CDR3 is made up of 13 amino acids. The CDR3: CASLGTDTYEQYF. CDR3 coding DNA: TGTGCCAGTTTAGGGACAGATACCTACGAGCAGTACTTC.

Worth noting for this clone: The limits of the CDR3 on the DNA are not certain, so only TCRdb's listed CDR3 is given. J is TRBJ2-5 and V is TRBV27; TRBD2 is the table's D call and was not checked against the DNA. The CDR3 comprises 14 residues, both ends counted. Germline-derived CDR1 and CDR2 are MNHEY and SMNVEV (reference sequence). CDR3 residues: CASSFLENRETQYF.

The chain has TRBV28 and TRBJ2-7; a weak D match, TRBD2 (5 bases). The CDR3 totals 13 residues. The V gene's germline CDR1 is MDHEN and CDR2 SYDVKM. Trimming left V 5 bases short and J 2 bases short, with 10 bases between. The CDR3 spells CASSLSGTYEQYF. The CDR3 bases are TGTGCCAGCAGTCTGTCCGGGACCTACGAGCAGTACTTC.

The rearrangement links TRBV27 to TRBJ2-2; TRBD1 aligns across 7 bases. The V gene end was trimmed by 6 bases and the J gene end by 1 base; junction bases not matched to a gene: 14. CDR3 length: 18 residues. The V gene's germline CDR1 is MNHEY and CDR2 SMNVEV (reference sequence). CDR3 nucleotides: TGTGCCAGCAGCTTCCCTACTTCAGGGACAGTGAACACCGGGGAGCTGTTTTTT. It translates to CASSFPTSGTVNTGELFF.

This chain joins TRBV2 and TRBJ2-7; 10 nucleotides agree with TRBD1. The V segment lost 6 bases and the J segment 2 bases; nucleotides outside the gene matches: 1. The CDR3 is made up of 13 amino acids. Germline V lookup: CDR1 SNHLY, CDR2 FYNNEI. Here the CDR3 DNA reads TGTGCCAGCAGGGACAGGGGGACCTACGAGCAGTACTTC. Translation gives CASRDRGTYEQYF.

The chain links TRBV2 to TRBJ1-3, with no clear D. Trimming took off 6 bases at V and 4 bases at J, with 16 bases between the two ends. This CDR3 has 15 amino acids. The V gene's germline CDR1 is SNHLY and CDR2 FYNNEI. The CDR3 sequence is CASSPAGARGNTIYF. The CDR3 DNA reads TGTGCCAGCAGCCCCGCTGGAGCGCGGGGAAACACCATATATTTT.

The chain joins TRBV6-1 to TRBJ1-2, with D maybe TRBD1 (6 bases). The CDR3 length is 17 residues. V lost 6 bases and J lost 0, with 20 bases in between. Germline V gene sequence: CDR1 MNHNS, CDR2 SASEGT. The CDR3 region is CASSENRGAIANYGYTF. CDR3 sequence (DNA): TGTGCCAGCAGCGAAAACCGGGGGGCTATAGCTAACTATGGCTACACCTTC.

This chain joins TRBV28 and TRBJ2-2, with D unclear. The V end lost 6 bases, the J end lost 6 bases, and 11 bases lay between the germline ends. The CDR3 has 13 amino acids. The germline V gene encodes CDR1 MDHEN and CDR2 SYDVKM. CDR3 amino acids: CASSKTSPGELFF. CDR3 sequence (DNA): TGTGCCAGCAGCAAGACATCCCCCGGGGAGCTGTTTTTT.

This chain uses TRBV6-1 with TRBJ2-7; 7 bases align to TRBD2. The length of the CDR3 is 13 residues. V lost 4 bases, J lost 1 base, and 1 base stayed unmatched. Germline lookup yields CDR1 MNHNS and CDR2 SASEGT. CDR3 DNA: TGTGCCAGCAGTGGGGACTATTCCTACGAGCAGTACTTC. Its protein is CASSGDYSYEQYF.

The V and J genes are TRBV28 and TRBJ2-5; TRBD2 matches 16 bases. V lost 5 bases to trimming and J lost 5 bases; unmatched junction nucleotides: 11. CDR3 length: 18 amino acids. Germline V gene data show CDR1 as MDHEN and CDR2 as SYDVKM. Here the CDR3 DNA reads TGTGCCAGCAGTCCCTTCGAGGGACTAGCGGGAGGGTGGGAGACCCAGTACTTC. Protein: CASSPFEGLAGGWETQYF.

This chain joins TRBV5-6 and TRBJ2-7; D is possibly TRBD2 (6 bases). Germline values: CDR1 SGHDT, CDR2 YYEEEE. Deletions cut 0 bases from V and 4 bases from J, with 11 bases between. The CDR3 is 14 amino acids. This CDR3 reads CASSLGGVSYEQYF. The CDR3 nucleotides are TGTGCCAGCAGCTTGGGGGGGGTTAGTTACGAGCAGTACTTC.

In DNA form, the CDR3 reads TGTGCCAGCAGCTTAGGGGCCGGGAGCGCAGATACGCAGTATTTT. It yields the protein CASSLGAGSADTQYF. The chain links TRBV13 to TRBJ2-3; tentatively, D is TRBD2 (6 bases). V was clipped by 0 bases and J by 4 bases, with 11 bases between them. Germline assignment: CDR1 PRHDT and CDR2 FYEKMQ (reference sequence). The CDR3 covers 15 residues.

The chain employs TRBV19 and TRBJ1-5; 7 positions match TRBD1. Trimming took 7 bases from V and 3 from J; bases not matched to a gene: 12. This CDR3 comprises 16 residues. Germline lookup yields CDR1 LNHDA and CDR2 SQIVND (reference sequence). CDR3 DNA: TGTGCCAGTAAACCGTACCGGGACAGTGACAATCAGCCCCAGCATTTT. Its protein product is CASKPYRDSDNQPQHF.

The gene calls are TRBV7-3 and TRBJ2-1, with TRBD2 matching over 11 bases. The CDR3 has 15 residues. The germline CDR1 and CDR2 sequences are SGHTA and FQGTGA. V was clipped by 4 bases and J by 5 bases; unmatched bases: 4. In DNA form, the CDR3 reads TGTGCCAGCAGCTATGGACTAGCGGGCCACAATGAGCAGTTCTTC. It codes for CASSYGLAGHNEQFF.

This chain joins TRBV23-1 and TRBJ2-1; tentative D call: TRBD1 (7 bases). TRBV23-1 is identified as an open reading frame with a role that is uncertain. This CDR3 contains 18 residues. V lost 5 bases and J 3 bases, leaving 23 bases between the germline ends. The CDR3, as DNA: TGCGCCAGCAGTGATGTAGCGAGTGGAGGGGGCCACTACAATGAGCAGTTCTTC. Protein sequence: CASSDVASGGGHYNEQFF.

This sequence joins TRBV27 and TRBJ1-2, with D tentatively TRBD1 (5 bases). Trimming removed 0 bases at V and 0 bases at J, with 14 bases between. Germline CDR1 and CDR2: MNHEY and SMNVEV (reference sequence). This CDR3 has 17 amino acids. The CDR3 sequence: CASSLSRGSVANYGYTF. Written as DNA, the CDR3 is TGTGCCAGCAGTTTATCTCGGGGGTCAGTAGCTAACTATGGCTACACCTTC.

The chain recombines TRBV28 with TRBJ1-3; possibly TRBD1 for D (5 bases). The CDR3 has 14 residues. V lost 7 bases and J lost 0, with 10 bases in between. Germline assignment: CDR1 MDHEN and CDR2 SYDVKM. The CDR3 DNA reads TGTGCCAGCACCTTCGGGGGCTCTGGAAACACCATATATTTT. Amino acids: CASTFGGSGNTIYF.

The chain is built from TRBV23-1 and TRBJ1-2, with D perhaps TRBD1 (5 bases). TRBV23-1 is sorted into the ORF group, with uncertain function. The length of the CDR3 is 15 residues. Trimming took off 2 bases at V and 4 bases at J, with 14 bases between the two ends. CDR3 nucleotide sequence: TGCGCCAGCAGTCAACCATCAGGGTGCCTCTATGGCTACACCTTC. Protein sequence: CASSQPSGCLYGYTF.

This clone was picked up a small number of times. This chain links TRBV4-2 with TRBJ2-5; the D gene is possibly TRBD2 (6 bases). This CDR3 is built from 14 residues. The V end lost 4 bases, the J end lost 5 bases, and 14 bases lay between the germline ends. Germline V CDR1 and CDR2: LGHNA, YNFKEQ. Here the CDR3 DNA reads TGTGCCAGCAGCCGCTCCCTAGCGACCGAGACCCAGTACTTC. Translated: CASSRSLATETQYF.

This chain connects TRBV5-1 to TRBJ2-3; tentative D call: TRBD2 (5 bases). The CDR3 runs 15 residues. Trimming removed 4 bases at V and 4 bases at J, with 16 bases between. The germline CDR1 and CDR2 sequences are SGHRS and YFSETQ. The CDR3 DNA follows: TGCGCCAGCAGCCGCGGACCGAGGGAACCAGATACGCAGTATTTT. It codes for CASSRGPREPDTQYF.

The V gene is TRBV5-4, the J gene TRBJ2-1; D is perhaps TRBD2 (6 bases). This CDR3 region has 16 residues. The V end was cut by 0 bases, the J end by 1 base, with 11 bases between. Germline V gene lookup returns CDR1 SGHNT and CDR2 YYREEE (reference sequence). CDR3 coding DNA: TGTGCCAGCAGCTTGGAAGCTAGCGCTTCCTACAATGAGCAGTTCTTC. Translating gives CASSLEASASYNEQFF.

This clone was seen just once. The chain employs TRBV18 and TRBJ2-7, with 8 bases lining up with TRBD1. CDR3 size: 15 residues. V shed 0 bases, J shed 4 bases, and the junction held 5 bases outside the gene matches. Germline CDR1 and CDR2: KGHSH and LQKENI. The CDR3 reads CASSPPTGGFYEQYF. Here the CDR3 DNA reads TGTGCCAGCTCACCACCTACAGGGGGTTTTTACGAGCAGTACTTC.

This chain connects TRBV13 to TRBJ2-7; 8 bases are shared with TRBD1. The V gene's germline CDR1 is PRHDT and CDR2 FYEKMQ (reference sequence). After removal of 5 bases from V and 0 bases from J, the junction contained 9 bases not matched to a gene. The CDR3 spans 16 residues. The CDR3 region is CASSPQDRASSYEQYF. The CDR3 DNA sequence: TGTGCCAGCAGCCCCCAGGACAGGGCTAGCTCCTACGAGCAGTACTTC.

This clone was seen a handful of times. The chain has TRBV18 and TRBJ2-7; TRBD2 aligns across 7 bases. The CDR3 totals 14 residues. Germline loops: CDR1 KGHSH, CDR2 LQKENI. Germline trimming cut 6 bases from V and 3 bases from J; bases unmatched to any gene: 8. As DNA, the CDR3 is TGTGCCAGCTCTCAAAGCGGGAACGTCTACGAGCAGTACTTC. Translated: CASSQSGNVYEQYF. Combining the CDR3 with reference TRBV18 and TRBJ2-7 gives the whole variable domain NAGVMQNPRHLVRRRGQEARLRCSPMKGHSHVYWYRQLPEEGLKFMVYLQKENIIDESGMPKERFSAEFPKEGPSILRIQQVVRGDSAAYFCASSQSGNVYEQYFGPGTRLTVT.

This clone has just a few counts. The chain recombines TRBV2 with TRBJ2-3; D is unresolved. Germline V gene data show CDR1 as SNHLY and CDR2 as FYNNEI. The germline V and J ends were trimmed by 2 bases and 2 bases, with 11 bases remaining between them. The CDR3 loop spans 15 amino acids. This CDR3 reads CASSEYGGTTDTQYF. The CDR3 region has the DNA TGTGCCAGCAGTGAATATGGCGGTACCACAGATACGCAGTATTTT.

This chain connects TRBV2 to TRBJ1-1; the D is unclear. Per germline, CDR1 SNHLY and CDR2 FYNNEI. Between the trimmed V and J ends, which lost 7 bases and 3 bases, there was a span of 6 bases. The CDR3 contains 11 residues. The CDR3 region is CASKLDTEAFF. CDR3 bases: TGTGCCAGCAAGTTAGACACTGAAGCTTTCTTT.

J is TRBJ2-5 and V is TRBV6-5, with 11 bases aligning to TRBD2. V gave up 6 bases and J gave up 5 bases; unmatched junction bases: 5. The CDR3 loop spans 14 amino acids. Germline V gene sequence: CDR1 MNHEY, CDR2 SVGAGI. The CDR3 loop is CASRLAGGVETQYF. CDR3 DNA sequence: TGTGCCAGCAGGCTAGCGGGGGGAGTGGAGACCCAGTACTTC.

The chain combines TRBV4-1 with TRBJ2-7, with 13 bases fitting TRBD2. Looked up from germline, CDR1 is MGHRA and CDR2 is YSYEKL. CDR3 length: 16 amino acids. Trimming took 1 base from V and 9 from J; bases not matched to a gene: 9. CDR3: CASSQGAGTSGTRQYF. The CDR3 DNA sequence: TGCGCCAGCAGCCAAGGAGCCGGGACTAGCGGGACAAGGCAGTACTTC.